This T cell receptor (beta chain) was recovered during a study of blood T cells in healthy people across ages. The CDR3 is made up of 16 amino acids. Germline-derived CDR1 and CDR2 are MNHEY and SVGAGI. V lost 4 bases, J lost 4 bases, and 6 bases stayed unmatched. Next came a second PCR, run for about 7 to 12 cycles, which used a sample-barcoded 5' primer along with a J-beta primer mix. TCRdb fed the 5' RACE reads into MiXCR, producing one record per CDR3 protein. The sample holds 800,000 to 900,000 distinct CDR3 sequences, about 59% seen once. A single count supports this clonotype. What was sequenced was blood. The clonotype originates from a man aged 30-40 years in good health. V usage is TRBV6-5 and J usage is TRBJ2-1, with TRBD2 matching 11 bases. The CDR3 protein is CASSSMTSGEYNEQFF. In DNA, the CDR3 is TGTGCCAGCAGTTCAATGACTAGCGGGGAATACAATGAGCAGTTCTTC.